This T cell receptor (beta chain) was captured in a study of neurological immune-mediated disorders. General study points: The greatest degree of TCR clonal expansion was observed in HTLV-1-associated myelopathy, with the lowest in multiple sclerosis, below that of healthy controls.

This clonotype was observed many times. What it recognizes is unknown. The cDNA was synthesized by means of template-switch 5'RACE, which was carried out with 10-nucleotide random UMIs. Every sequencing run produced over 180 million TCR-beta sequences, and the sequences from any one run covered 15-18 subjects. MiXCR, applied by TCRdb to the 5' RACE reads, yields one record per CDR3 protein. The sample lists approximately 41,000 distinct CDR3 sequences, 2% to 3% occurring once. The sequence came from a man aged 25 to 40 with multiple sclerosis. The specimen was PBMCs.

CDR3 residues: CASSLAIGAVDQPQHF. The CDR3 DNA reads as TGTGCCAGCAGCTTAGCGATAGGGGCAGTCGATCAGCCCCAGCATTTT. The V gene is TRBV7-2, the J gene TRBJ1-5; D might be TRBD1 (5 bases). The CDR3 totals 16 residues. The ends were cut back, 0 bases at V and 5 bases at J, with 14 bases in the middle. Germline assignment: CDR1 SGHTA and CDR2 FQGNSA. The full variable domain, with the rest looked up from reference TRBV7-2 and TRBJ1-5, is GAGVSQSPSNKVTEKGKDVELRCDPISGHTALYWYRQSLGQGLEFLIYFQGNSAPDKSGLPSDRFSAERTGGSVSTLTIQRTQQEDSAVYLCASSLAIGAVDQPQHFGDGTRLSIL.